This is a list of T cell receptor beta chains from one sample in a study of blood T cells in healthy people across ages. TCRdb reprocessed the 5' RACE reads via MiXCR and lists one record per CDR3 protein. Here the sample spans around 750,000 distinct CDR3 sequences, 50% to 65% being singletons. The sequencing input was blood. The receptors derive from a man at least 80 years old in good health. Each CDR3 is given with its conserved first and last residue. D genes are given only for firm matches. Some rows mark clone size as missing; the rest say once, few, many or name a class of expanded clone.

D gene: TRBD1; J gene: TRBJ1-1; clone size: few; V gene: TRBV30; CDR3 DNA: TGTGCCTGGACTACAGGGGGTTTGACTGAAGCTTTCTTT; CDR3 protein: CAWTTGGLTEAFF
D gene: -; J gene: TRBJ2-7; clone size: -; V gene: TRBV2; CDR3 DNA: TGTGCCAGCAGTGTGAATCCACCCAGCGAGCAGTACTTC; CDR3 protein: CASSVNPPSEQYF
D gene: -; J gene: TRBJ1-2; clone size: -; V gene: TRBV12-3/TRBV12-4; CDR3 DNA: TGTGCCAGCAGTTTAGGGACGGAAGAGTACACCTTC; CDR3 protein: CASSLGTEEYTF
D gene: TRBD1; J gene: TRBJ1-4; clone size: -; V gene: TRBV30; CDR3 DNA: TGTGCCTGGAGTCACCGGGACAGGGGCCCCCGAAATGAAAAACTGTTTTTT; CDR3 protein: CAWSHRDRGPRNEKLFF
D gene: -; J gene: TRBJ1-2; clone size: -; V gene: TRBV6-1; CDR3 DNA: TGTGCCAGCAGTGGGGATGGGGGGATCTATGGCTACACCTTC; CDR3 protein: CASSGDGGIYGYTF
D gene: TRBD2; J gene: TRBJ2-7; clone size: -; V gene: TRBV6-5; CDR3 DNA: TGTGCCAGCAGTTACACTAGCGGGACCGAGCAGTACTTC; CDR3 protein: CASSYTSGTEQYF
D gene: TRBD1; J gene: TRBJ2-3; clone size: -; V gene: TRBV20-1; CDR3 DNA: TGCAGTGCTTCCCCGGGACAGAGACAAGATACGCAGTATTTT; CDR3 protein: CSASPGQRQDTQYF
D gene: TRBD2; J gene: TRBJ2-1; clone size: -; V gene: TRBV20-1; CDR3 DNA: TGCAGTGCTCATCCAGGCGGGAGGGCCGGAGCGAATGAGCAGTTCTTC; CDR3 protein: CSAHPGGRAGANEQFF
D gene: -; J gene: TRBJ1-4; clone size: few; V gene: TRBV29-1; CDR3 DNA: TGCAGCGTCGAGACAGCGGGAAAGGAAAAACTGTTTTTT; CDR3 protein: CSVETAGKEKLFF
D gene: -; J gene: TRBJ2-3; clone size: few; V gene: TRBV7-9; CDR3 DNA: TGTGCCAGCACCGGGGTTAGACAGTCGCTCGTAGATACGCAGTATTTT; CDR3 protein: CASTGVRQSLVDTQYF